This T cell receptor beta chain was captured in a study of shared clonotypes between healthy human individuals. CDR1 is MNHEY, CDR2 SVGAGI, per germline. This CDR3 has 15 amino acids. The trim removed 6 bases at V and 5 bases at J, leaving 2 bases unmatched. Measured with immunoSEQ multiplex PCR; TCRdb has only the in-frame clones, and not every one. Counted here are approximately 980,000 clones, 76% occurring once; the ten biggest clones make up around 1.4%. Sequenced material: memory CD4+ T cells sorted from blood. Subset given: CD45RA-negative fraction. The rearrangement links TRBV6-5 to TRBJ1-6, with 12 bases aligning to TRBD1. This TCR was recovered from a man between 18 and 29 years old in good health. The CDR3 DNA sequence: TGTGCCAGCAGGGGGACAGGGGGCAATAATTCACCCCTCCACTTT. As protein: CASRGTGGNNSPLHF.